This T cell receptor (beta chain) came from a study of blood T cell repertoires in COVID-19. At the level of the study: COVID-19 samples, acute and convalescent, were from the United States, Italy and Spain. T cells, B-cell-depleted T cells, or PBMCs supplied cDNA or gDNA.

In Seattle, patients joined the study during active infection and were tracked longitudinally. Per the original methods: Using reference gene primer amplification, nucleated cell counts were estimated. Data came from immunoSEQ multiplex PCR; TCRdb stores just in-frame clones and leaves some out. The DNA was the basis for D and trimming; V, J and clone size are from that table. The sample has roughly 260,000 clones; around nine tenths are singletons. After removal of 4 bases from V and 1 base from J, the junction contained 7 bases not matched to a gene. The CDR3 has 15 residues. Per the germline V gene, CDR1 is GTSNPN and CDR2 is SVGIG (reference sequence).

The source is a woman in her 30s with COVID-19, enrolled during active disease. Input material: peripheral blood. The chain couples TRBV30 to TRBJ2-3; the match to TRBD2 covers 8 bases. The chain's CDR3 is CAWTHSTSGTDTQYF. The CDR3 DNA follows: TGTGCCTGGACGCACTCGACTAGCGGCACAGATACGCAGTATTTT.